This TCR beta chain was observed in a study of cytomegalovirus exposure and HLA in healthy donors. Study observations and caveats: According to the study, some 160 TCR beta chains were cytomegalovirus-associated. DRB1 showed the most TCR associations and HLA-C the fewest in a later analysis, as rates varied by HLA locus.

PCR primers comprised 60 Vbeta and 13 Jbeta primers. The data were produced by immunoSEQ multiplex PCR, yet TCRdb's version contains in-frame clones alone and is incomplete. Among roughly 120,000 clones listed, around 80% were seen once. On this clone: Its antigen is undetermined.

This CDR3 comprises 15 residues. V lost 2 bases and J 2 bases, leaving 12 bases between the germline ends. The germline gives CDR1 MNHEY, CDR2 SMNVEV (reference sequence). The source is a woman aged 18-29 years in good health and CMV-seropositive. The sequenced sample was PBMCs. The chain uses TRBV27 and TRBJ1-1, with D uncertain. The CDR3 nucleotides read TGTGCCAGCAGTTTAGCTGCCGGGTTTAACACTGAAGCTTTCTTT. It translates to CASSLAAGFNTEAFF.